This T cell receptor beta chain comes out of a study of cytomegalovirus exposure and HLA in healthy donors. PCR was performed using 60 Vbeta and 13 Jbeta primers. Produced via immunoSEQ multiplex PCR; TCRdb's table is partial and in-frame only. The sample yields roughly 120,000 clones, about four fifths seen once. Trimming left V 5 bases short and J 6 bases short, with 9 bases between. Germline V gene lookup returns CDR1 SGHTA and CDR2 FQGNSA. The CDR3 is made up of 12 amino acids. Study-wide points: By HLA locus, TCR association rates varied in a later analysis, with DRB1 showing the most and HLA-C the fewest.

The table lists this clone with a count of one. Its target is unknown. Unrecorded immune exposure was likely among donors, who were nominally healthy when sampled. The clonotype comes from a young man in good health and CMV-seronegative. The chain joins TRBV7-2 to TRBJ2-3, with D possibly TRBD1 on 6 matching bases. The specimen sequenced was PBMCs. DNA of the CDR3: TGTGCCAGCAGCCCAGACAGGGATACGCAGTATTTT. As protein: CASSPDRDTQYF.